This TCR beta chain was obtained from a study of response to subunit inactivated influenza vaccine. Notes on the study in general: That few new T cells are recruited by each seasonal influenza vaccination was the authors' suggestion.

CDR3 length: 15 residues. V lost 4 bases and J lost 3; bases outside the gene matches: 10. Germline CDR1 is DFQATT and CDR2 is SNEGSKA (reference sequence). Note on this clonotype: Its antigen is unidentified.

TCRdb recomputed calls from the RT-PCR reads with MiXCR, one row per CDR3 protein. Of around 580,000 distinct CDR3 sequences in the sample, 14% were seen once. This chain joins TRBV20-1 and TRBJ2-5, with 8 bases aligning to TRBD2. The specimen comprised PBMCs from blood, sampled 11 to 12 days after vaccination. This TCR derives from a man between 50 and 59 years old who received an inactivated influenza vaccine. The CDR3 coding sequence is TGCAGTGCTACGACCCTGGGTAGCGGGGAAGAGACCCAGTACTTC. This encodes CSATTLGSGEETQYF.